This TCR beta chain originates from a study of CD8 T cells in Susac syndrome. A remark on this clonotype: Its target is not known.

Random hexamers primed reverse transcription of roughly 0.5 to 1 ug RNA. Amplification of the TCR beta CDR3 was carried out by immunoSEQ multiplex PCR, which spanned a total of 54 Vbeta and 13 Jbeta segments. Each CDR3 protein gets one entry after TCRdb re-called the immunoSEQ multiplex PCR reads with MiXCR. The data show 150,000 to 200,000 distinct CDR3 sequences, 85% to 95% seen once. The study sequenced TCR beta in blood CD8+ and CD4+ T cells. While CD8+ and CD4+ T cells were isolated negatively, TEMRA cells were enriched by FACS. Study-wide findings and caveats: That the number of individuals in its TCR sequencing and HLA analysis was relatively small was acknowledged by the study.

The CDR3 has 14 residues. Between the trimmed V and J ends, which lost 5 bases and 1 base, there was a span of 10 bases. The chain employs TRBV12-3 or TRBV12-4 and TRBJ2-3, with D possibly matching TRBD2 (5 bases). The clonotype originates from a human donor in good health. The source material was CD4+ T cells from PBMCs. Here the CDR3 reads CASSPPRGTDTQYF. CDR3 DNA: TGTGCCAGCAGTCCACCGAGGGGCACAGATACGCAGTATTTT.